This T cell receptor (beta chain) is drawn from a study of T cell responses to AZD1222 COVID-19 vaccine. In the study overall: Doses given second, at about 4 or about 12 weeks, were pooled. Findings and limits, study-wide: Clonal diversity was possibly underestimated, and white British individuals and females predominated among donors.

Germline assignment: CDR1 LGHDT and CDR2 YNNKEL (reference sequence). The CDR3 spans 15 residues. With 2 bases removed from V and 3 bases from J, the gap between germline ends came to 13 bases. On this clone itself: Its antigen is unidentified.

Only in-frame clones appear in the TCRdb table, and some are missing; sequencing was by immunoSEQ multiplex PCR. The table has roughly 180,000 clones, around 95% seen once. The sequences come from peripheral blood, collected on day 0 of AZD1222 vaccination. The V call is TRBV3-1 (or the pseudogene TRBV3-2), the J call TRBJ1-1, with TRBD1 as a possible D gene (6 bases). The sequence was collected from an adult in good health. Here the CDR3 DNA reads TGTGCCAGCAGCCAAAAGGGGGGCCTATACACTGAAGCTTTCTTT. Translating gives CASSQKGGLYTEAFF.